Presented here are 7 T cell receptor beta chains from one specimen sequenced in a study of cytomegalovirus exposure and HLA in healthy donors. Primers: 60 Vbeta forward and 13 Jbeta reverse. Profiling relied on immunoSEQ multiplex PCR, and the TCRdb table lists in-frame clones only, not all of them. This sample carries roughly 140,000 clones, about three quarters of them seen once, and the ten largest clones take around 1.5%. Sequencing was carried out using PBMCs. The receptors come from a man in his late teens or twenties in good health and CMV-seronegative.

The chain links TRBV4-3 to TRBJ2-1; 7 bases match TRBD2. CDR3 length: 13 amino acids. Germline CDR1 and CDR2: LGHNA and YSLEER. V lost 3 bases and J lost 4; bases outside the gene matches: 0. CDR3 DNA sequence: TGCGCCAGCAGCCAGGGGGGGTACAATGAGCAGTTCTTC. This codes for CASSQGGYNEQFF.

The rearrangement joins TRBV6-6 to TRBJ2-7, with D possibly TRBD2 on 6 matching bases. The CDR3 length is 14 residues. V was clipped by 0 bases and J by 0 bases, with 6 bases between them. Germline assignment: CDR1 MNHNY and CDR2 SVGAGI (reference sequence). The CDR3 DNA follows: TGTGCCAGCAGTTACTCGACTAGCTCCTACGAGCAGTACTTC. Translation: CASSYSTSSYEQYF.

The V and J genes are TRBV5-5 and TRBJ2-1; 13 nucleotides line up with TRBD2. The CDR3 has 12 residues. Losses at the gene ends were 4 bases for V and 14 bases for J; bases not matched to a gene: 3. CDR1 SGHKS and CDR2 YYEKEE come from the germline V gene (reference sequence). CDR3 residues: CASSLGLAGEFF. The CDR3 nucleotides are TGTGCCAGCAGCCTTGGACTAGCGGGAGAGTTCTTC. Full variable domain (outside the CDR3, taken from reference TRBV5-5 and TRBJ2-1): DAGVTQSPTHLIKTRGQQVTLRCSPISGHKSVSWYQQVLGQGPQFIFQYYEKEERGRGNFPDRFSARQFPNYSSELNVNALLLGDSALYLCASSLGLAGEFFGPGTRLTVL.

With respect to this clone: This specimen includes other DNA sequences encoding the same CDR3. CDR3 nucleotide sequence: TGTGCCAGCAGCTTAGGGACTAGCGGACAAGAGACCCAGTACTTC. Protein product: CASSLGTSGQETQYF. The rearrangement links TRBV7-9 to TRBJ2-5; 10 bases are a match to TRBD2. CDR1 is SEHNR and CDR2 is FQNEAQ in the germline V gene (reference sequence). With V trimmed by 1 base and J by 2 bases, 1 base remained unmatched. CDR3 length: 15 amino acids. The complete variable domain, with remaining parts taken from reference TRBV7-9 and TRBJ2-5, reads DTGVSQNPRHKITKRGQNVTFRCDPISEHNRLYWYRQTLGQGPEFLTYFQNEAQLEKSRLLSDRFSAERPKGSFSTLEIQRTEQGDSAMYLCASSLGTSGQETQYFGPGTRLLVL.

The genes are TRBV7-6 and TRBJ2-6; TRBD1 is a possible D gene (6 bases). The CDR3 is made up of 18 amino acids. V gave up 5 bases and J gave up 1 base, with 18 bases separating them. In germline, CDR1 is SGHVS, CDR2 FNYEAQ. The chain's CDR3 is CASSPPQQGPSGANVLTF. The CDR3 coding sequence is TGTGCCAGCAGCCCGCCCCAACAGGGTCCTTCTGGGGCCAACGTCCTGACTTTC. Based on the CDR3 plus reference TRBV7-6 and TRBJ2-6, the full variable domain is GAGVSQSPRYKVTKRGQDVALRCDPISGHVSLYWYRQALGQGPEFLTYFNYEAQQDKSGLPNDRFSAERPEGSISTLTIQRTEQRDSAMYRCASSPPQQGPSGANVLTFGAGSRLTVL.

The chain recombines TRBV5-6 with TRBJ2-5; D might be TRBD2 (7 bases). The CDR3 covers 16 residues. V shed 0 bases and J shed 4 bases, with 16 bases lying between them. Germline V lookup: CDR1 SGHDT, CDR2 YYEEEE. The CDR3 bases are TGTGCCAGCAGCTTGGTTGGTGGGGGGGCAGGAGAGACCCAGTACTTC. Translation: CASSLVGGGAGETQYF.

The chain joins TRBV28 to TRBJ1-1, with a tentative D call TRBD1 (5 bases). This CDR3 region has 17 residues. Deletions cut 2 bases from V and 0 bases from J, with 16 bases between. Per germline, CDR1 MDHEN and CDR2 SYDVKM. The CDR3 bases are TGTGCCAGCAGTTTAGTTTGGGATAGGGGATTGAACACTGAAGCTTTCTTT. Translated, it gives CASSLVWDRGLNTEAFF.